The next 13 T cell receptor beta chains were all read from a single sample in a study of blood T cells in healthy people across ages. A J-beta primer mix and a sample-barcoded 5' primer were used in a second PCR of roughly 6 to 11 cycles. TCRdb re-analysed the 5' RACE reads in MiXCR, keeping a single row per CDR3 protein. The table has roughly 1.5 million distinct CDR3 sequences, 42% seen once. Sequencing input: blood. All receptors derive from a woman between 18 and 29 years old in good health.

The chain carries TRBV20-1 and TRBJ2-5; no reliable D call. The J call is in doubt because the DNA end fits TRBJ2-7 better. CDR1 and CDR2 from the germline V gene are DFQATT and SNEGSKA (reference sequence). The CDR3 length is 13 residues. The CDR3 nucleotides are TGCAGTGCTCCCCGCGACTCCTCCCTCGAGCAGTACTTC. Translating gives CSAPRDSSLEQYF.

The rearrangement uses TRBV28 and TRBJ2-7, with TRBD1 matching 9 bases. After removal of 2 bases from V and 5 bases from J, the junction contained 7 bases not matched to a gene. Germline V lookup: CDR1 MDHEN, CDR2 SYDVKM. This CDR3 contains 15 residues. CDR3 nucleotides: TGTGCCAGCAGTTTAAGTTGGGACAGGGACCACGAGCAGTACTTC. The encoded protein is CASSLSWDRDHEQYF.

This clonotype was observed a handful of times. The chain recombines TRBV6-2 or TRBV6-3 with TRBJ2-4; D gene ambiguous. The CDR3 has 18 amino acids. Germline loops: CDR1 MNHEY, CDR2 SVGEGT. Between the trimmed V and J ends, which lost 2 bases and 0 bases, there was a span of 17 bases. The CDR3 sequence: CASSYPTELLLAKNIQYF. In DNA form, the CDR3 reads TGTGCCAGCAGTTACCCGACCGAGTTATTGCTAGCCAAAAACATTCAGTACTTC.

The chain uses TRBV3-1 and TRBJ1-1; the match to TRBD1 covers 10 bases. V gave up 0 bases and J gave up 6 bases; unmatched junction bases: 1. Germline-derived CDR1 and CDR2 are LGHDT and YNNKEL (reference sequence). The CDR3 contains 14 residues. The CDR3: CASSQDGQGAEAFF. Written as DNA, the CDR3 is TGTGCCAGCAGCCAAGACGGACAGGGGGCTGAAGCTTTCTTT.

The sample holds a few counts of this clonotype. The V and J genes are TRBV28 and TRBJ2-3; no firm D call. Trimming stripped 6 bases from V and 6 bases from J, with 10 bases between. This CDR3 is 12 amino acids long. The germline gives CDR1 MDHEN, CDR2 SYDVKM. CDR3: CASRQLTDTQYF. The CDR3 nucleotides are TGTGCCAGCAGGCAGTTGACGGATACGCAGTATTTT.

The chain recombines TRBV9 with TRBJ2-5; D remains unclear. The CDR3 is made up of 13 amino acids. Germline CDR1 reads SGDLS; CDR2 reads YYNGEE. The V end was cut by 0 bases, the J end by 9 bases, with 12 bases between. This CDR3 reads CASSVGPLESQYF. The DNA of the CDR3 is TGTGCCAGCAGCGTAGGTCCGTTGGAGTCCCAGTACTTC.

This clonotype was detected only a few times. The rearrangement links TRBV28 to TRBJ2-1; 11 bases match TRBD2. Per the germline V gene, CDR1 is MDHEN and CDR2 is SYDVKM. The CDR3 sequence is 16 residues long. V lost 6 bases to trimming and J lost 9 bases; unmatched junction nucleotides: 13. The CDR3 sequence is CASSDFGTSGVGEQFF. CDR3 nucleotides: TGTGCCAGCAGCGATTTCGGGACTAGCGGTGTGGGTGAGCAGTTCTTC.

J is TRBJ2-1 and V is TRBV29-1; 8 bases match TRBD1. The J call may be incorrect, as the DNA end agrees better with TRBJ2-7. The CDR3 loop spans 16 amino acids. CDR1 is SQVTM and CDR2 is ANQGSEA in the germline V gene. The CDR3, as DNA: TGCAGCGTCCCTCTCGGACAGGGCTCCTCCTACAATGAGCAGTACTTC. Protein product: CSVPLGQGSSYNEQYF.

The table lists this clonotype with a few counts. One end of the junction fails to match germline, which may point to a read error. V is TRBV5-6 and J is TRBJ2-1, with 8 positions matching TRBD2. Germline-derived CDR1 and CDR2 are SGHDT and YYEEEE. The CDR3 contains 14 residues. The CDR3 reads CASSPGGFINGQFF. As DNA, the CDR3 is TGTGCCAGCAGCCCGGGGGGGTTCATCAATGGGCAGTTCTTC.

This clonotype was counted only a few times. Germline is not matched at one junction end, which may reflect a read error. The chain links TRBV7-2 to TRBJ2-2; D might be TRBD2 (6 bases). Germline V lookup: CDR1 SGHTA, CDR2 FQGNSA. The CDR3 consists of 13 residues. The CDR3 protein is CASSLAPTGELFF. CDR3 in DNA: TGTGCCAGTAGCTTAGCCCCAACGGGAGAACTGTTTTTT.

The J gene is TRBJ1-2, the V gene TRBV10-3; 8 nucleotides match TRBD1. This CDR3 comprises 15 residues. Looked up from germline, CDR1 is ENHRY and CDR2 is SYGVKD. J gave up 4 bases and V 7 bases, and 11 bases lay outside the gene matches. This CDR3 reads CAIKNTGTGAYGYTF. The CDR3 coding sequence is TGTGCCATCAAAAACACCGGGACAGGCGCCTATGGCTACACCTTC.

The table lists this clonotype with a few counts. The CDR3 spells CAISEASTNYGYTF. CDR3 DNA sequence: TGTGCCATCAGTGAGGCCAGTACTAACTATGGCTACACCTTC. The chain recombines TRBV10-3 with TRBJ1-2; D not certain. This CDR3 spans 14 amino acids. V was clipped by 2 bases and J by 0 bases, with 7 bases between them. The V gene's germline CDR1 is ENHRY and CDR2 SYGVKD.

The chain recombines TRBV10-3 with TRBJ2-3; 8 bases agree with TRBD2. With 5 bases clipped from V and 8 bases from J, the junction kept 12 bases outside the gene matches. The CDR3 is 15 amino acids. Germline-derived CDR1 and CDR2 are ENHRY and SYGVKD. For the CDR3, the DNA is TGTGCCATCAGTCCCCGGCGGGGGGAGCGCCGTACGCAGTATTTT. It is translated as CAISPRRGERRTQYF.